This T cell receptor (beta chain) is drawn from a study of identical twins (TCRdb year 2016). Describing the broader study: To test whether fetal clonotypes persist, the study used deep sequencing on TCR alpha and beta repertoires from monozygotic twins, unrelated adults of various ages, and cord blood. Replicate twin experiments were performed at different times using different library preparation protocols to rule out contamination. Points the paper makes about the study in general: In monozygotic twins, recombination models systematically underestimated out-of-frame TCR alpha sharing, but the models matched the sharing seen between unrelated individuals. Conclusions relied on cross-sectional statistical analysis, since the same donors could not be followed over many years. Fewer insertions were carried by abundant cord blood beta clonotypes; a weaker similar trend was observed in young adult naive repertoires, while no such trend was observed in memory repertoires. Compared with coincidental sharing between unrelated individuals, an excess of low generation-probability sequences was observed among out-of-frame TCR alpha sequences shared between twins. Invariant T cells such as MAIT and iNKT could partly confound zero-insertion analyses, although diverse VJ usage argued against such confounding for most clonotypes. The excess sharing between twins in beta out-of-frame sequences was weaker because fewer shared sequences reduced the signal-to-noise ratio.

CDR1 MNHEY and CDR2 SVGAGI are derived from the germline V gene. The CDR3 sequence holds 14 residues, the cysteine and phenylalanine included. The only DNA kept is the CDR3, 42 bases in frame from the first base. Between the V and J ends, shortened by 4 bases and 7 bases respectively, the junction contains 14 bases. The library was prepared using 5' RACE. Reads for this sample came from an Illumina HiSeq 2000. A universal primer binding site was added through template switching, and the final cDNA carried a unique molecular identifier so that TCR cDNA molecules could be counted accurately. Specific primers in the conserved constant-segment region were used to synthesize first-strand cDNA for the TCR alpha and beta chains. To control for contamination, every cDNA library was double barcoded, receiving both a SMART-Mk sample barcode and Illumina barcodes. TruSeq adapter sequences and Illumina sample barcodes were added in two successive PCR steps. Sequencing of the TCR alpha and beta cDNA libraries was done on the Illumina HiSeq platform using custom primers. The source study handled its data this way. Raw reads were processed with MiGEC to extract unique molecular identifiers, and MiXCR was used to determine CDR3 positions. Recombination models were inferred per individual with the repgenHMM and IGoR tools using an EM algorithm. Shared clonotype analysis was performed with the tcR package in R, normalizing sharing by the product of cloneset sizes. To study raw recombination free of thymic and clonal selection effects, out-of-frame nonproductive sequences were analyzed. In TCRdb, the public reads were trimmed at Q25 with fastp and aligned with MiXCR, with productive beta chains retained. CDR3 protein duplicates are merged, each entry listing the most common genes and DNA. The V and J calls come from TCRdb's annotation, not from the publication. This sample holds roughly 770,000 distinct CDR3 sequences; roughly 18% were observed only once. Approximately 14% of the sample lies in the top ten.

About this clonotype itself: The antigen this receptor binds is unknown. Nothing much larger sits one base from this clone, and base qualities are not available.

Every donor was a healthy Caucasian. Three pairs of female monozygotic twins, all aged roughly 18 to 29 years, made up the twin cohort. RNA for TCR libraries was isolated from peripheral blood mononuclear cells. The sample was also linked to a second study, of T cells expressing NK-cell markers. Looking at the second paper: Three sorted T-cell subsets (CD3+CD56+NKG2C+, CD3+CD56+NKG2C- and CD3+CD56-NKG2C+) from about 8 donors had their TCR beta-chain repertoires profiled. Seven of the eight sequenced donors were HCMV-seropositive and one was HCMV-seronegative. To restrict sorting to alphabetaTCR-expressing T cells, an anti-gammadeltaTCR antibody was added in several experiments. In several donors, the dominant CD3+CD56+NKG2C+ clonotypes were found to rank among the top 10 CD8+ clonotypes and to make up 1.0-7.0% of CD8+ T cells. Those dominant clonotypes were again the most abundant among CD3+CD56-NKG2C+ cells in a few donors, at about 25-60.1%. Whether the expanded NKG2C-expressing T cell clones were specific for HCMV antigens remained unclear. Randomly selected healthy volunteers, three men and five women, were used as the eight sequenced donors. A commercial ELISA kit detecting HCMV-specific IgG in serum was used to determine HCMV serostatus. For about six donors, bulk peripheral blood T-cell repertoires were additionally sequenced from unsorted PBMC. MIGEC was used to demultiplex reads and group reads by UMI, and MiTCR was used to assemble and quantify clonotypes. Only TCR cDNA sequences supported by at least two reads were kept to exclude erroneous sequences. The tcR package was used for downstream repertoire analysis, and clonotypes were matched across fractions by CDR3 nucleotide sequence plus V segment. VDJmatch was used to annotate antigen specificity against VDJdb, with one amino acid substitution in CDR3 allowed.

Sequencing was carried out using PBMCs. The chain uses TRBV6-5 and TRBJ2-1; TRBD2 is a weak D gene call, 7 bases matching. The TCR comes from a woman aged 18-35 years in good health. In nucleotides, the sequence is TGTGCCAGCAGTTGGACTAGAGGGGGGAATGAGCAGTTCTTC. This gives the protein CASSWTRGGNEQFF.